This T cell receptor beta chain was sequenced for a study of blood T cells in healthy people across ages. Next came a second PCR, run for about 7 to 12 cycles, which used a sample-barcoded 5' primer along with a J-beta primer mix. TCRdb analysed the 5' RACE reads with MiXCR anew, one entry per CDR3 protein. The sample yields fewer than 2,000,000 distinct CDR3 sequences, around 35% seen once. This clonotype was recorded a few times. This CDR3 has 12 amino acids. CDR1 and CDR2 (germline): SNHLY, FYNNEI. V shed 7 bases and J shed 7 bases, with 11 bases lying between them. The rearrangement uses TRBV2 and TRBJ2-1, with TRBD2 as a possible D gene (5 bases). Material: blood. The sequence was obtained from a woman aged 25 to 45 in good health. CDR3 DNA sequence: TGTGCCAGCATCCCCCCGGGGAATGAGCAGTTCTTC. Translating it yields CASIPPGNEQFF. The full variable domain, its missing parts supplied by reference TRBV2 and TRBJ2-1, is EPEVTQTPSHQVTQMGQEVILRCVPISNHLYFYWYRQILGQKVEFLVSFYNNEISEKSEIFDDQFSVERPDGSNFTLKIRSTKLEDSAMYFCASIPPGNEQFFGPGTRLTVL.